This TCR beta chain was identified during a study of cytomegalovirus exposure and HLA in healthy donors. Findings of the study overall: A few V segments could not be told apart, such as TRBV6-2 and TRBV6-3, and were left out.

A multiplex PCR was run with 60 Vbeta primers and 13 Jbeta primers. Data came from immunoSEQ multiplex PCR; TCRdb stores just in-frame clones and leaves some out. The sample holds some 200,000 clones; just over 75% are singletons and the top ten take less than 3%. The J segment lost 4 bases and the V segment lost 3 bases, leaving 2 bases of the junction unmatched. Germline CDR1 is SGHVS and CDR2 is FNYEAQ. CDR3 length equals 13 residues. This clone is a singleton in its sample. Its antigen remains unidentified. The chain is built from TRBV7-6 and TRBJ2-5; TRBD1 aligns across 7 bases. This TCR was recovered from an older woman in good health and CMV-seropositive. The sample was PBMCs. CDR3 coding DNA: TGTGCCAGCAGCTTTACAGGGGTAGAGACCCAGTACTTC. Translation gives CASSFTGVETQYF.